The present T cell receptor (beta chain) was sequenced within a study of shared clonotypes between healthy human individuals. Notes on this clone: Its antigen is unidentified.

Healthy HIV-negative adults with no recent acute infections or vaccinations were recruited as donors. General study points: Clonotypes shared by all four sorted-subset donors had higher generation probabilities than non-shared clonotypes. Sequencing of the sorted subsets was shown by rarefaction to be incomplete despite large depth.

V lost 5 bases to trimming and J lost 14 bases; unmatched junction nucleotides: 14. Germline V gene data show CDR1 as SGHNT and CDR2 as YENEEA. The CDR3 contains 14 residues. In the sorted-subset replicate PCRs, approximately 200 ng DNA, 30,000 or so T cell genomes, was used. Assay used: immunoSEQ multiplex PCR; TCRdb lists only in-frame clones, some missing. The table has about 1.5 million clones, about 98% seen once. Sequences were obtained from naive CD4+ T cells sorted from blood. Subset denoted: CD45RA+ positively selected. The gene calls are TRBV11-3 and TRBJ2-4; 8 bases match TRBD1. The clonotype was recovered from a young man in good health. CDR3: CASSPRQGPTRKYF. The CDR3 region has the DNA TGTGCCAGCAGCCCGCGACAGGGGCCCACGAGAAAGTACTTC.